These 28 T cell receptor beta chains share one sample of origin, sequenced in a study of cytomegalovirus exposure and HLA in healthy donors. With 60 Vbeta and 13 Jbeta primers, the PCR was carried out. TCRdb keeps only in-frame clones here, not all; method: immunoSEQ multiplex PCR. The sample has fewer than 200,000 clones; around 77% are singletons. Input material: PBMCs. All receptors derive from a man in his sixties in good health and CMV-seronegative.

The V call is TRBV9, the J call TRBJ2-3, with a tentative D call TRBD1 (5 bases). The V end was cut by 0 bases, the J end by 2 bases, with 7 bases between. Germline CDR1 SGDLS, CDR2 YYNGEE. The length of the CDR3 is 14 residues. CDR3 protein: CASSVEGSTDTQYF. CDR3 sequence (DNA): TGTGCCAGCAGCGTAGAGGGGTCCACAGATACGCAGTATTTT.

The rearrangement links TRBV28 to TRBJ1-2, with TRBD1 identical over 8 bases. Trimming removed 5 bases from V and 10 bases from J; junction bases left unmatched: 9. CDR3 length: 13 amino acids. Germline V gene data show CDR1 as MDHEN and CDR2 as SYDVKM. The CDR3 nucleotides read TGTGCCAGCAGTCAGACAGGGGTGATGGACTACACCTTC. It codes for CASSQTGVMDYTF.

The chain is built from TRBV2 and TRBJ2-6; the D gene is possibly TRBD2 (7 bases). V was pared by 7 bases and J by 2 bases, with 18 bases between. The CDR3 spans 17 residues. Germline V gene data show CDR1 as SNHLY and CDR2 as FYNNEI. CDR3 residues: CASMRSGGTTGANVLTF. DNA for the CDR3: TGTGCCAGCATGAGGTCGGGGGGCACGACTGGGGCCAACGTCCTGACTTTC. The full variable domain, its missing parts supplied by reference TRBV2 and TRBJ2-6, is EPEVTQTPSHQVTQMGQEVILRCVPISNHLYFYWYRQILGQKVEFLVSFYNNEISEKSEIFDDQFSVERPDGSNFTLKIRSTKLEDSAMYFCASMRSGGTTGANVLTFGAGSRLTVL.

The chain employs TRBV2 and TRBJ1-4, with D unclear. CDR3 length: 17 amino acids. The germline CDR1 and CDR2 sequences are SNHLY and FYNNEI. Deletions cut 3 bases from V and 7 bases from J, with 21 bases between. CDR3 bases: TGTGCCAGCAGTGATAAGAGGCGAGCATATGTAGGTGAAAAACTGTTTTTT. Protein: CASSDKRRAYVGEKLFF.

This clone has just a few counts. The gene calls are TRBV19 and TRBJ2-5; 13 bases agree with TRBD2. This CDR3 contains 16 residues. The J segment lost 4 bases and the V segment lost 4 bases, leaving 6 bases of the junction unmatched. The germline gives CDR1 LNHDA, CDR2 SQIVND (reference sequence). For the CDR3, the DNA is TGTGCCAGTAGTACACGGACTAGCGGGAGTCCAGAGACCCAGTACTTC. Translating gives CASSTRTSGSPETQYF. The full variable domain, its missing parts supplied by reference TRBV19 and TRBJ2-5, is DGGITQSPKYLFRKEGQNVTLSCEQNLNHDAMYWYRQDPGQGLRLIYYSQIVNDFQKGDIAEGYSVSREKKESFPLTVTSAQKNPTAFYLCASSTRTSGSPETQYFGPGTRLLVL.

The chain combines TRBV19 with TRBJ2-3, with D unresolved. CDR1 LNHDA and CDR2 SQIVND come from the germline V gene (reference sequence). Trimming pared 3 bases from V and 5 bases from J, leaving 21 bases between. The CDR3 length is 17 residues. CDR3 amino acids: CASSMGRKGGYGDTQYF. In DNA, the CDR3 is TGTGCCAGTAGTATGGGCAGGAAAGGTGGTTATGGAGATACGCAGTATTTT.

The J gene is TRBJ2-2, the V gene TRBV11-2; D call uncertain. The CDR3 spans 13 residues. Trimming took off 5 bases at V and 4 bases at J, with 8 bases between the two ends. The germline V gene encodes CDR1 SGHAT and CDR2 FQNNGV. The CDR3 loop is CASSQQSTGELFF. The CDR3 DNA follows: TGTGCCAGCAGCCAACAGAGCACCGGGGAGCTGTTTTTT.

The chain couples TRBV4-1 to TRBJ1-4; D unresolved. Deletions cut 4 bases from V and 4 bases from J, with 7 bases between. CDR1 MGHRA and CDR2 YSYEKL come from the germline V gene. This CDR3 contains 13 residues. The CDR3 DNA is TGCGCCAGCAGCCCACAGTATAATGAAAAACTGTTTTTT. Protein sequence: CASSPQYNEKLFF.

Only a few counts were recorded for this clone. This CDR3 reads CASSQRGQRGGIDEQFF. CDR3 nucleotides: TGCGCCAGCAGCCAGAGGGGACAGCGGGGGGGGATCGATGAGCAGTTCTTC. The chain links TRBV4-1 to TRBJ2-1, with 10 bases lining up with TRBD2. With 3 bases clipped from V and 8 bases from J, the junction kept 13 bases outside the gene matches. Germline assignment: CDR1 MGHRA and CDR2 YSYEKL. CDR3 length: 17 residues.

The chain couples TRBV5-1 to TRBJ2-1, with TRBD2 matching 7 bases. Trimming took 2 bases from V and 4 from J; bases not matched to a gene: 12. The CDR3 sequence is 17 residues long. Germline assignment: CDR1 SGHRS and CDR2 YFSETQ. The CDR3 region has the DNA TGCGCCAGCAGCTTAACTAGCGCGTCCGCGACTTACAATGAGCAGTTCTTC. It codes for CASSLTSASATYNEQFF.

The rearrangement uses TRBV1 and TRBJ2-1; the DNA was not used to check the table's D call, TRBD2. TRBV1 is a pseudogene segment. CDR3 size: 16 residues. The CDR3 sequence is CTSSQVGGLLINEQFF. In DNA form, the CDR3 reads TGCACCAGCAGCCAAGTGGGGGGACTTTTGATCAATGAGCAGTTCTTC.

This clone came up a few times. The chain carries TRBV5-1 and TRBJ2-7; 10 bases fit TRBD2. The CDR3 is made up of 18 amino acids. After removal of 0 bases from V and 2 bases from J, the junction contained 11 bases not matched to a gene. Germline CDR1 reads SGHRS; CDR2 reads YFSETQ. CDR3 in amino acids: CASSLVGLAGDLTYEQYF. For the CDR3, the DNA is TGCGCCAGCAGCTTGGTAGGGCTAGCGGGGGACCTTACCTACGAGCAGTACTTC. Variable domain in full (rest from reference TRBV5-1 and TRBJ2-7): KAGVTQTPRYLIKTRGQQVTLSCSPISGHRSVSWYQQTPGQGLQFLFEYFSETQRNKGNFPGRFSGRQFSNSRSEMNVSTLELGDSALYLCASSLVGLAGDLTYEQYFGPGTRLTVT.

This rearrangement joins TRBV7-8 to TRBJ2-2; D is possibly TRBD2 (5 bases). Germline loops: CDR1 SGHVS, CDR2 FQNEAQ. The ends were cut back, 5 bases at V and 4 bases at J, with 14 bases in the middle. The CDR3 contains 15 residues. This chain's CDR3 is CASSPQGSSTGELFF. DNA of the CDR3: TGTGCCAGCAGCCCACAAGGGAGTAGCACCGGGGAGCTGTTTTTT.

V is TRBV27 and J is TRBJ2-7, with D hard to call. This CDR3 spans 14 amino acids. V was pared by 2 bases and J by 1 base, with 9 bases between. In germline, CDR1 is MNHEY, CDR2 SMNVEV (reference sequence). The CDR3 sequence is CASSLAHDSYEQYF. The CDR3 DNA reads TGTGCCAGCAGTTTAGCGCACGATTCCTACGAGCAGTACTTC.

J is TRBJ2-5 and V is TRBV4-1, with 7 bases lining up with TRBD1. Looked up from germline, CDR1 is MGHRA and CDR2 is YSYEKL. This CDR3 contains 17 residues. After removal of 4 bases from V and 6 bases from J, the junction contained 17 bases not matched to a gene. The CDR3 sequence: CASSLTDRGPLGKTQYF. In nucleotides, the CDR3 is TGCGCCAGCAGCCTCACGGATAGGGGGCCCCTCGGGAAGACCCAGTACTTC.

The gene calls are TRBV5-1 and TRBJ1-1, with D perhaps matching TRBD1 (5 bases). The germline V and J ends were trimmed by 4 bases and 0 bases, with 16 bases remaining between them. The CDR3 consists of 16 residues. Germline CDR1 SGHRS, CDR2 YFSETQ. CDR3 in DNA: TGCGCCAGCAGCCCTTGGGGGGTATACATGAACACTGAAGCTTTCTTT. It codes for CASSPWGVYMNTEAFF.

The CDR3 sequence is CASRERGAGEQFF. CDR3 DNA: TGTGCCAGCAGAGAGCGGGGGGCGGGCGAGCAGTTCTTC. V gene TRBV2 combines with J gene TRBJ2-1; 9 positions agree with TRBD2. V trimming: 6 bases; J trimming: 10 bases; junction bases outside the gene matches: 7. Germline V gene data show CDR1 as SNHLY and CDR2 as FYNNEI. The CDR3 has 13 amino acids. Using reference TRBV2 and TRBJ2-1 for the parts outside the CDR3, the full variable domain is EPEVTQTPSHQVTQMGQEVILRCVPISNHLYFYWYRQILGQKVEFLVSFYNNEISEKSEIFDDQFSVERPDGSNFTLKIRSTKLEDSAMYFCASRERGAGEQFFGPGTRLTVL.

There are a few counts of this clone. The rearrangement uses TRBV2 and TRBJ1-1, with 9 bases lining up with TRBD1. Trimming took 10 bases from V and 6 from J; bases not matched to a gene: 6. There are 12 residues in the CDR3. The germline gives CDR1 SNHLY, CDR2 FYNNEI. CDR3 DNA: TGTGCCACACAGGGGGCCGTGGCTGAAGCTTTCTTT. It specifies CATQGAVAEAFF.

In its sample, this clone was seen a few times. The chain combines TRBV2 with TRBJ2-3, with TRBD2 matching over 15 bases. This CDR3 comprises 15 residues. Per the germline V gene, CDR1 is SNHLY and CDR2 is FYNNEI. After removal of 6 bases from V and 5 bases from J, the junction contained 3 bases not matched to a gene. This CDR3 is CASSWTSGGEDTQYF. Written as DNA, the CDR3 is TGTGCCAGCAGCTGGACTAGCGGGGGGGAAGATACGCAGTATTTT.

The chain employs TRBV11-2 and TRBJ1-1; D remains unclear. CDR3 length: 13 residues. Trimming left V 3 bases short and J 0 bases short, with 5 bases between. CDR1 and CDR2 (germline): SGHAT, FQNNGV. CDR3 DNA: TGTGCCAGCAGCTTTCTCTTGAACACTGAAGCTTTCTTT. It is translated as CASSFLLNTEAFF.

This clone has a handful of counts. The J gene is TRBJ2-3, the V gene TRBV7-9; 12 nucleotides match TRBD2. V shed 1 base and J 7 bases; nucleotides not matched to a gene: 9. The germline V gene encodes CDR1 SEHNR and CDR2 FQNEAQ (reference sequence). The CDR3 covers 17 residues. The CDR3 nucleotides are TGTGCCAGCAGCTTAGGGACTAGCGGGACCGTGAGAAATACGCAGTATTTT. Translating gives CASSLGTSGTVRNTQYF.

V is TRBV28 and J is TRBJ2-1; tentatively, D is TRBD2 (6 bases). V lost 7 bases and J lost 2, with 9 bases in between. The germline CDR1 and CDR2 sequences are MDHEN and SYDVKM. The CDR3 is 13 amino acids. The CDR3 reads CASTGTAYNEQFF. The DNA for the CDR3 is TGTGCCAGCACCGGGACTGCCTACAATGAGCAGTTCTTC.

The V gene is TRBV28, the J gene TRBJ2-7; 11 bases line up with TRBD1. Trimming at V came to 7 bases and at J to 3 bases, leaving 8 bases not matched to a gene. The CDR3 covers 15 residues. Germline assignment: CDR1 MDHEN and CDR2 SYDVKM. The chain's CDR3 is CASTGEDRGLYEQYF. CDR3 in DNA: TGTGCCAGCACCGGAGAGGACAGGGGGCTCTACGAGCAGTACTTC.

The gene calls are TRBV4-2 and TRBJ2-5; 8 bases fit TRBD1. The CDR3 has 15 residues. V lost 4 bases and J lost 5; bases outside the gene matches: 9. The germline V gene encodes CDR1 LGHNA and CDR2 YNFKEQ. CDR3 sequence: CASSPQTGGSETQYF. The DNA of the CDR3 is TGTGCCAGCAGCCCTCAAACAGGGGGATCGGAGACCCAGTACTTC.

V usage is TRBV2 and J usage is TRBJ1-1, with 7 bases lining up with TRBD1. The length of the CDR3 is 12 residues. The germline V gene has CDR1 SNHLY and CDR2 FYNNEI. Unmatched junction bases numbered 2, after V lost 6 bases and J lost 4 bases. The CDR3 region is CASRRDSTEAFF. As DNA, the CDR3 is TGTGCCAGCAGACGGGACAGCACTGAAGCTTTCTTT.

The genes are TRBV9 and TRBJ2-7; TRBD2 agrees at 10 bases. CDR3 size: 17 residues. The germline V gene has CDR1 SGDLS and CDR2 YYNGEE. V was pared by 3 bases and J by 0 bases, with 9 bases of the junction left unmatched. DNA of the CDR3: TGTGCCAGCAGCGCGACTCATAGCGGGAGGCCCTCCTACGAGCAGTACTTC. The encoded protein is CASSATHSGRPSYEQYF.

This clone was counted only a few times. The chain is built from TRBV5-6 and TRBJ1-4; D gene uncertain. Looked up from germline, CDR1 is SGHDT and CDR2 is YYEEEE. The CDR3 contains 13 residues. The V end lost 4 bases, the J end lost 10 bases, and 14 bases lay between the germline ends. The CDR3 DNA sequence: TGTGCCAGCAGCCCCCCCGGACGGGGAAAACTGTTTTTT. Its protein is CASSPPGRGKLFF.

V is TRBV7-8 and J is TRBJ1-1, with D perhaps matching TRBD1 (6 bases). Trimming pared 1 base from V and 1 base from J, leaving 7 bases between. This CDR3 region has 14 residues. The germline CDR1 and CDR2 sequences are SGHVS and FQNEAQ. The CDR3 bases are TGTGCCAGCAGCTTAGTAGGGGGGAACACTGAAGCTTTCTTT. Its translation: CASSLVGGNTEAFF.